The clone carrying this T cell receptor (beta chain) appeared many times. Separate cDNA molecules received unique molecular identifiers, which the library attached to them. TCRdb re-derived calls from the RACE reads in MiXCR, one entry per CDR3 protein. The sample gives 380,000 or so distinct CDR3 sequences, approximately 5% of which show up once; about 8.2% is in the top ten. The data are from a study of human T cells and chemical hapten exposure. Study summary: Upper-back patches of 0.01% DPC were read at 6 days. Per-sample TCR yield variation was attributed mainly to small pooled library volume differences.

As for time point: pre-sensitization, week 0. Treatment described: therapeutic diphenylcyclopropenone sensitization with weekly scalp DPC. Trimming removed 4 bases at V and 4 bases at J, with 19 bases between. CDR1 and CDR2 (germline): MGHRA, YSYEKL. The CDR3 length is 16 residues. The chain uses TRBV4-1 and TRBJ1-1, with D maybe TRBD1 (5 bases). The source of this sequence is a woman between 18 and 30 years old with alopecia areata. Some clones in this sample may be carry-over from other donors' samples. This material consisted of whole blood, taken in connection with sensitization to the hapten diphenylcyclopropenone (DPC). The CDR3 sequence: CASSLPLLGGFTEAFF. DNA of the CDR3: TGCGCCAGCAGCCTGCCCCTCTTGGGGGGATTCACTGAAGCTTTCTTT.